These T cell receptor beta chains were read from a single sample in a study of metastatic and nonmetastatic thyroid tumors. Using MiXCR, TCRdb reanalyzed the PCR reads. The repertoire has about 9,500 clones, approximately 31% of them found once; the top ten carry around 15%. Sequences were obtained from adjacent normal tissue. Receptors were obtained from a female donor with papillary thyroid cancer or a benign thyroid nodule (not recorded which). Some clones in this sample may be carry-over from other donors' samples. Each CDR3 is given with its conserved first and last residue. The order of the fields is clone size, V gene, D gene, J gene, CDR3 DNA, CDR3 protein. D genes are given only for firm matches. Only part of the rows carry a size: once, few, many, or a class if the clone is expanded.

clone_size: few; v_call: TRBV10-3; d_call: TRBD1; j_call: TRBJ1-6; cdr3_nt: TGTGCCATCAGTGCTGGGACAGCTTATAATTCACCCCTCCACTTT; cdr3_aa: CAISAGTAYNSPLHF
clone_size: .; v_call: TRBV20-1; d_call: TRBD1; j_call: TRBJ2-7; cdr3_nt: TGCAGTGCCTTACAGGGGGCCTCCTACGAGCAGTACTTC; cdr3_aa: CSALQGASYEQYF
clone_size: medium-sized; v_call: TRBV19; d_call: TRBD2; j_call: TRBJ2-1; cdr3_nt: TGTGCCAGTCGCTTTTCCCGGGAGGGCCGGGATGAGCAGTTCTTC; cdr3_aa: CASRFSREGRDEQFF
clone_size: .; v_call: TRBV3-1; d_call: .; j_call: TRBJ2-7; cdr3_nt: TGTGCCAGCAGCCAAAAAGCAAGTGCTAGGGAGCAGTACTTC; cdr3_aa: CASSQKASAREQYF
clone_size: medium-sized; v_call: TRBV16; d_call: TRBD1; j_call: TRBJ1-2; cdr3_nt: TGTGCCAGCAGCCAAGACAGGGTCTTCGGTGGCTACACCTTC; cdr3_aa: CASSQDRVFGGYTF
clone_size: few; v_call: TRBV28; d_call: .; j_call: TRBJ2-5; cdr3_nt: TGTGCCAGCAGCCCTAGGAGGGGGCCGGAGACCCAGTACTTC; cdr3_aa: CASSPRRGPETQYF
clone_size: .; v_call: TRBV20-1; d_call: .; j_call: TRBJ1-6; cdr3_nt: TGCAGTGCTAATGATTTCAGGGGCCCCTCCTATAATTCACCCCTCCACTTT; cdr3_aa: CSANDFRGPSYNSPLHF
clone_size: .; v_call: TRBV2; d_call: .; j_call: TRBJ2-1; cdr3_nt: TGTGCCAGCCTACCGAGTGGAGAGGTCTCCTACAATGAGCAGTTCTTC; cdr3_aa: CASLPSGEVSYNEQFF
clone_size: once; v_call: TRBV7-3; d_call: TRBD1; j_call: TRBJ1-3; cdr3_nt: TGTGCCAGCAGCTCGCAGGGGGCTGGAAACACCATATATTTT; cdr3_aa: CASSSQGAGNTIYF
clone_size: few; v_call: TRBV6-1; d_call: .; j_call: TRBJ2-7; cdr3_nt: TGTGCCAGCAGCCCCTCCACTGACGAGCAGTACTTC; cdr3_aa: CASSPSTDEQYF
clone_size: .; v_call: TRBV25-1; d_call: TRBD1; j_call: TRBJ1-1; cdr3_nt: TGTGCCAGCAGACAGGGGGCGACTGAAGCTTTCTTT; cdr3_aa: CASRQGATEAFF
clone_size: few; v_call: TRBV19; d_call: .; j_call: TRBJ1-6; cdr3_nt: TGTGCCAGTAGTCAGGAGGCCGGGACCGATAATTCACCCCTCCACTTT; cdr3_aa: CASSQEAGTDNSPLHF
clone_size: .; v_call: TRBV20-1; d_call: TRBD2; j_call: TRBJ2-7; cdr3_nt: TGCAGTGCTCCCGGTAGCGGGCTAGCGGGAGGTCCTGAGCAGTACTTC; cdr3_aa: CSAPGSGLAGGPEQYF
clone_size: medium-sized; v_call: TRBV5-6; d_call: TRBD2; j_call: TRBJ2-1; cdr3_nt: TGTGCCAGCAGCTCAAGCGGGAGGGCCGGTAATGAGCAGTTCTTC; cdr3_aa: CASSSSGRAGNEQFF
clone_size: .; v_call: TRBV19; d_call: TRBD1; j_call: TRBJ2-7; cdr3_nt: TGTGCCAGCAAGGGACAGGGTTCCTACGAGCAGTACTTC; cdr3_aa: CASKGQGSYEQYF
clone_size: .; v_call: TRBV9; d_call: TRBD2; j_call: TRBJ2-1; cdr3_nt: TGTGCCAGCAGCTCACGGACTAGCGGGGTCAGGAATGAGCAGTTCTTC; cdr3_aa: CASSSRTSGVRNEQFF
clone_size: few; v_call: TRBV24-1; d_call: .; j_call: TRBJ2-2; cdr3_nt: TGTGCCACCAGTGAATGGGGCGGCGGCACCGGGGAGCTGTTTTTT; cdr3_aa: CATSEWGGGTGELFF
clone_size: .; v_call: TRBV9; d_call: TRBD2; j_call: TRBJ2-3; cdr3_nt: TGTGCCAGCAGCGCCCGGACTAGCGGGGCCACAGATACGCAGTATTTT; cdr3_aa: CASSARTSGATDTQYF
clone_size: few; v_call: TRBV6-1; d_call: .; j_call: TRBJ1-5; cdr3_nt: TGTGCCAGCAGTGAAAAATCGGCAAATCAGCCCCAGCATTTT; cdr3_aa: CASSEKSANQPQHF
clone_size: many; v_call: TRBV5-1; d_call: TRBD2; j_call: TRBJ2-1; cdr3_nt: TGCGCCAGCAGCATCGGGACTAGCGGGAGTGGTGAGCAGTTCTTC; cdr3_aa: CASSIGTSGSGEQFF
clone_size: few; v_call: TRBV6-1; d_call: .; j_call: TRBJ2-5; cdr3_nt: TGTGCCAGCAGTGAAGGTGTCGTAGGGCAAGAGACCCAGTACTTC; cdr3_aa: CASSEGVVGQETQYF
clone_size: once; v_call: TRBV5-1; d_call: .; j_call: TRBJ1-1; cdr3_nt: TGCGCCAGCAGGAGTCAGGGGTCGTTGACTGAAGCTTTCTTT; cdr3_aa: CASRSQGSLTEAFF
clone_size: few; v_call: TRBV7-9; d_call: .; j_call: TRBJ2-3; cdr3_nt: TGTGCCAGCAGCACACAAATTTTTGGAAAAGATACGCAGTATTTT; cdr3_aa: CASSTQIFGKDTQYF
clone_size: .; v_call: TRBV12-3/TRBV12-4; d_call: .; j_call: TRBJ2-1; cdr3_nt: TGTGCCAGCAGTTTTGGCCTATCTACCTACAATGAGCAGTTCTTC; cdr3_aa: CASSFGLSTYNEQFF
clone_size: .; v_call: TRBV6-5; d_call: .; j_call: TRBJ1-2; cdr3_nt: TGTGCCAGCAGTTACCAAACCCTTGGGGGGAGCGGCTACACCTTC; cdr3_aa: CASSYQTLGGSGYTF
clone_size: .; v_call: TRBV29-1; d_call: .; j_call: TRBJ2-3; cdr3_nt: TGCAGCGTGGCCGGGACACCCCGTACAGATACGCAGTATTTT; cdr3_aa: CSVAGTPRTDTQYF
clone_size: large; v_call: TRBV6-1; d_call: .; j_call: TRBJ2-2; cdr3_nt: TGTGCCAGCAGTGCCCAGCCTAACACCGGGGAGCTGTTTTTT; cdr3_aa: CASSAQPNTGELFF
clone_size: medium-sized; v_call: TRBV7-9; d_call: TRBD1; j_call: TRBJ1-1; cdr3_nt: TGTGCCAGCAGCCCCCGGACAGGAGCTGAAGCTTTCTTT; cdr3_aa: CASSPRTGAEAFF
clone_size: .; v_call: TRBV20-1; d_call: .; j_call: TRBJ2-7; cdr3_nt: TGCAGTGCTACCCACGGGGGACAGAGGCCATACGAGCAGTACTTC; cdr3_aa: CSATHGGQRPYEQYF
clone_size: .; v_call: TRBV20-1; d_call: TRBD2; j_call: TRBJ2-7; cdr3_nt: TGCAGTGCTCCTTACCTAGCGGGGGCCTACGAGCAGTACTTC; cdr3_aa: CSAPYLAGAYEQYF
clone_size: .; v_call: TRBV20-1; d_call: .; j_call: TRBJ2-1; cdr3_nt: TGCAGTGCTAGAACCGGACTAAATTACAATGAGCAGTTCTTC; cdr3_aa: CSARTGLNYNEQFF
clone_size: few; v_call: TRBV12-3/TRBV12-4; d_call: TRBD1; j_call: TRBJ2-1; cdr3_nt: TGTGCCAGCAGCCGACGACAGGGGCCAGTCTCCAATGAGCAGTTCTTC; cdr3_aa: CASSRRQGPVSNEQFF
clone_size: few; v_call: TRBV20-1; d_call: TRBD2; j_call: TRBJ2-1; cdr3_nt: TGCAGTGCTAGAGATCCGGGACTAGCCCTATATAATGAGCAGTTCTTC; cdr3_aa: CSARDPGLALYNEQFF
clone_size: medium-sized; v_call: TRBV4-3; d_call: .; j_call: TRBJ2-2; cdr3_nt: TGCGCCAGCAGACTAAGTGTCACGAACACCGGGGAGCTGTTTTTT; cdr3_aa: CASRLSVTNTGELFF
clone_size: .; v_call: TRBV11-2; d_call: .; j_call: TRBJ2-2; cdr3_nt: TGTGCCAGCGGCCACGAGACGGTATTAGGCGGGGAGCTGTTTTTT; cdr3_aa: CASGHETVLGGELFF
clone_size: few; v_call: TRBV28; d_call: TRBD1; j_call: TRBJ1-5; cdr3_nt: TGTGCCAGCAGACCCGGAGGGGGCTACAATCAGCCCCAGCATTTT; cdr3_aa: CASRPGGGYNQPQHF
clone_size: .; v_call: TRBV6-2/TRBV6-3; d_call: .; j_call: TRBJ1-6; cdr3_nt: TGTGCCAGCAGCTCCGGGACTTCGGCGAGTTCACCCCTCCACTTT; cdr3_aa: CASSSGTSASSPLHF